The text below deals with one T cell receptor beta chain. Its target is not known. The entry originates in a study of early T cells in non-severe SARS-CoV-2 infection. For the study at large: Sequenced material consisted of bulk RNA (from unsorted whole blood), and chains were unpaired. Broader study findings: Matching against VDJdb likely underestimated virus-specific expansions, favoring anti-spike CD8.

After removal of 7 bases from V and 3 bases from J, the junction contained 9 bases not matched to a gene. CDR1 and CDR2 (germline): MNHNY, SVGAGI (reference sequence). The CDR3 sequence is 15 residues long. Each single cDNA molecule received a unique molecular identifier. TCRdb independently ran MiXCR on the 5' RACE reads; one entry per CDR3 protein. The sample records some 66,000 distinct CDR3 sequences, around 14% being singletons. The clonotype originates from an adult who was a healthcare worker with PCR-confirmed SARS-CoV-2 infection or an uninfected control (not recorded which). V is TRBV6-6 and J is TRBJ2-5; the match to TRBD2 covers 9 bases. The sample consisted of whole blood. The CDR3, as DNA: TGTGCCAGCACCCTAAGGGCTAGCGGGGAAGAGACCCAGTACTTC. Its translation: CASTLRASGEETQYF.